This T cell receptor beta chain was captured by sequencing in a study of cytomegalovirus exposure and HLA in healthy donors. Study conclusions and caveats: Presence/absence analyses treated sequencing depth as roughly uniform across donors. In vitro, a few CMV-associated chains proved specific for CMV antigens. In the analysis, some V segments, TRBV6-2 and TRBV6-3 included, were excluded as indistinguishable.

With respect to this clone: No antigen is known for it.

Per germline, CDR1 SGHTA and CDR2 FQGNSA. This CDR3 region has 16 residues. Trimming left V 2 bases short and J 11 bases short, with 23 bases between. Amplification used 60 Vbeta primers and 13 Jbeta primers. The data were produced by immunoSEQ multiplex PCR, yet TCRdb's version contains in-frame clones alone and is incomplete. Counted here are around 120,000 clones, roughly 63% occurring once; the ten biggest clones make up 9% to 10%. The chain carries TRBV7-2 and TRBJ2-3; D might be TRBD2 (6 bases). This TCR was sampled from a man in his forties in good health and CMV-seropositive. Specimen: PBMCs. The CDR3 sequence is CASSLFGRTSLGEQYF. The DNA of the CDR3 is TGTGCCAGCAGCTTATTTGGGAGGACCTCTCTGGGAGAGCAGTATTTT.